This record covers a single T cell receptor (beta chain). After extraction with the RNeasy kit, roughly 0.5 to 1 ug of the RNA was reverse transcribed using random hexamers. TCRdb recomputed calls from the immunoSEQ multiplex PCR reads with MiXCR, one row per CDR3 protein. The repertoire holds about 240,000 distinct CDR3 sequences, with about 95% as singletons. This specimen comes from a study of CD8 T cells in Susac syndrome. CDR3 length equals 14 residues. Germline CDR1 is LNHDA and CDR2 is SQIVND (reference sequence). The trim removed 5 bases at V and 3 bases at J, leaving 4 bases unmatched. The TCR originated in a human donor with Susac syndrome. The chain is built from TRBV19 and TRBJ1-1; 9 nucleotides match TRBD1. The specimen was CD4+ T cells from PBMCs. The CDR3 is CASSRQGDYTEAFF. In DNA, the CDR3 is TGTGCCAGTAGTCGACAGGGGGACTACACTGAAGCTTTCTTT.